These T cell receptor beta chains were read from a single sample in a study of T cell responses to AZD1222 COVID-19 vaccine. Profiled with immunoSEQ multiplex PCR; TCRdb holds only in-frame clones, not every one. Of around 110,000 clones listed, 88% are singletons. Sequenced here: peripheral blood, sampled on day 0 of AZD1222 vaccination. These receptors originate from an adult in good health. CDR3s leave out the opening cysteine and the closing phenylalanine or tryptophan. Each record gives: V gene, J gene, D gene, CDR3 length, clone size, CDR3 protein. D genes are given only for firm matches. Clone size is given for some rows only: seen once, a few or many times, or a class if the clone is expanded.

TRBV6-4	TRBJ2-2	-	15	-	ASREPHSFRGAEELF
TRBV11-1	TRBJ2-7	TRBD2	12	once	ASRTSGSVGEQY
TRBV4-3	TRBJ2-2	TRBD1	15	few	ASSQALSRGLDGELF
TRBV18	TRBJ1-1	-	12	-	ASSPRGRNTEAF
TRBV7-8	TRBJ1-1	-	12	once	ASSLVLQYTEAF
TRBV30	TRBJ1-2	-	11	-	AWSVGGKYGYT
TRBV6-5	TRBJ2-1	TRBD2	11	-	ASRTSGRNEQF
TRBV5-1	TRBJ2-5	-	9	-	ASGVGETQY
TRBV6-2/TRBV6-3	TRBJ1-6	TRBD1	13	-	ASSDPGGLRSPLH
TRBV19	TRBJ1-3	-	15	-	ASSIDHRASSGNTIY
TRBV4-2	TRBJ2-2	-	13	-	ASSQISPAAGELF
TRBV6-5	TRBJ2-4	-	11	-	ASSTGRENIQY
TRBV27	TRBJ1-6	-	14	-	ASSWGGVVGNSPLH
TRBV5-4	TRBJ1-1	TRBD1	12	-	ASSWDRGNTEAF
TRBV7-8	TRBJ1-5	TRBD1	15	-	ASSLATGDFGDQPQH
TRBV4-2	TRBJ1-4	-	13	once	ASSQDSGGSEKLF
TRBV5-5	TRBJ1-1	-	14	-	ASSLPPPQFLTEAF
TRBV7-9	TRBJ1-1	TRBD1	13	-	ASSLRGLVDTEAF
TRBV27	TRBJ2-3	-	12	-	ASSPPVVAGRQY
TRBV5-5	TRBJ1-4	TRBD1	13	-	ASSQGTATNEKLF
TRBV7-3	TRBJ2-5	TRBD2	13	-	ASSLSGRADETQY
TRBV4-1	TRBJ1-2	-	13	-	ASSQEQGPGYGYT
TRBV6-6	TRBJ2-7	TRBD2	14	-	ASSYSGTSGNYEQY
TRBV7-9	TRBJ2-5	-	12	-	ASSLVQGTETQY
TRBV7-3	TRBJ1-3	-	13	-	ASSQDGSSGNTIY
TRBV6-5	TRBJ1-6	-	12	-	ASRPRGGLMPLH
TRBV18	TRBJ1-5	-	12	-	ASSLQGGNQPQH
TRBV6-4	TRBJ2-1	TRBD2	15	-	ASSEVAGGPAPNEQF
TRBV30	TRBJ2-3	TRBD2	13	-	AWSPGLAGTDTQY
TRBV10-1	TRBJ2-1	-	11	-	AGPFRSYNEQF
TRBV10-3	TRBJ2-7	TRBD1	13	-	AISDRDRGMSWQY
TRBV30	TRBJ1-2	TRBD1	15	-	AWNARLQGQRVYGYT
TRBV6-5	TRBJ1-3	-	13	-	ASSPGGDSGNTIY
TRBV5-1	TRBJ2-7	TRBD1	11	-	ASRLGQGSEQY
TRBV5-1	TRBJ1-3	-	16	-	ASSLELTARGSGNTIY
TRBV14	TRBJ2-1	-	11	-	ASRARAYNEQF
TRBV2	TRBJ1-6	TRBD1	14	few	ASKQTGGAIYSPLH
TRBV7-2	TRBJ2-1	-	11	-	ASSPLLRAEQF
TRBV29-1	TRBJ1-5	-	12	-	SVEIGVGNQPQH
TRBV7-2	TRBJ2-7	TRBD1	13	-	ASSDPGTGANEQY
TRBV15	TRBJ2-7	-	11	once	ATSRRAGNEQY
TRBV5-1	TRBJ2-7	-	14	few	ASRLNPGAYSYEQY
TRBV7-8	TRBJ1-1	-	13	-	ASSLQNLMNTEAF
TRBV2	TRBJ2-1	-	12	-	ASRSVPSYNEQF
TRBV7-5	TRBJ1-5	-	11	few	VRSFEGGQPQH
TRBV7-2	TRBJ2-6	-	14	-	ASSLDLGRGANVLT
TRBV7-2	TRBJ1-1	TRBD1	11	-	ASSSRTGREAF
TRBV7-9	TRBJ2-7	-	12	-	ASSLQNRHYEQY
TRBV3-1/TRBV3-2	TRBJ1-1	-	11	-	ASSQARNTEAF
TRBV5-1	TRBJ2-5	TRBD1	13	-	ASSLGTGIRETQY
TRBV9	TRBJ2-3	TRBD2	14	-	ASSVGAAGGTDTQY
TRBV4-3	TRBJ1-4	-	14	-	ASSQERGTTNEKLF
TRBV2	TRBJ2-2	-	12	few	ASKAEAGPGELF
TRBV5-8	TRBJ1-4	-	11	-	ASSLQVNEKLF
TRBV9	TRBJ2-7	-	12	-	ASSEDGSTYEQY
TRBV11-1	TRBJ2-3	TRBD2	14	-	ASSTLAGGPGDTQY
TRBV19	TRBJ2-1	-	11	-	ASSIRSYNEQF
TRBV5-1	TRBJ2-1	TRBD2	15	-	ASSLGLAGVLYNEQF
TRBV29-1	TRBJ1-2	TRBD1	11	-	SVRTGEEYGYT
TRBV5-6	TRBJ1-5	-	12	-	ASSLTGSNQPQH